This record looks at one T cell receptor beta chain sequence and its context. Germline V lookup: CDR1 MDHEN, CDR2 SYDVKM. V lost 6 bases and J lost 2; bases outside the gene matches: 1. The CDR3 has 13 residues. The entry originates in a study of blood T cell repertoires in COVID-19. Turning to the study itself: From the United States, Italy and Spain came samples of acute and convalescent COVID-19. PBMCs, B-cell-depleted T cells, or T cells provided the cDNA or gDNA that made up the material.

As handled by the study authors: Reference gene primer amplification gave nucleated cell count estimates. TCRdb keeps only in-frame clones here, not all; method: immunoSEQ multiplex PCR. V, J and clone size were drawn from that table, and D and trimming were deduced from the DNA. The sample contains 250,000 to 350,000 clones, approximately 88% of which appear only once. The sequencing input was peripheral blood. The TCR comes from a human donor with COVID-19, enrolled during active disease. The donor label of this sample is uncertain. This chain connects TRBV28 to TRBJ1-3; TRBD1 aligns across 7 bases. CDR3 region: CASRQGAGNTIYF. The CDR3 nucleotides read TGTGCCAGCAGGCAGGGGGCTGGAAACACCATATATTTT.